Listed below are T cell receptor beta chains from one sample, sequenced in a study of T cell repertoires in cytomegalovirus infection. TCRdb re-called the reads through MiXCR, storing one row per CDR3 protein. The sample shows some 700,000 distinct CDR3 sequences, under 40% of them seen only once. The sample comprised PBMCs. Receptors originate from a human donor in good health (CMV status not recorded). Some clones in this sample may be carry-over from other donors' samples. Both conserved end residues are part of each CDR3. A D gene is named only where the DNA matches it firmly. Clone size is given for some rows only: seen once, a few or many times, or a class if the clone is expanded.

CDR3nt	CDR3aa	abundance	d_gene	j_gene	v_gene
TGCGCCAGCAGCCTCCGGACAGGGGGCATGATTGGAGAGACCCAGTACTTC	CASSLRTGGMIGETQYF	many	TRBD1	TRBJ2-5	TRBV4-1
TGTGCCACCAGCAGAGACAGGGGGAATTTTAGGGCCAAAAACATTCAGTACTTC	CATSRDRGNFRAKNIQYF	-	TRBD1	TRBJ2-4	TRBV15
TGTGCCAGTAGTATGCTCCTCTGGCCAGAGACCCAGTACTTC	CASSMLLWPETQYF	few	-	TRBJ2-5	TRBV19
TGCGCCAGCAGCCATAGGACAGGGGAACGAGAGACCCAGTACTTC	CASSHRTGERETQYF	-	TRBD1	TRBJ2-5	TRBV4-1
TGTGCCAGCAGCCGGACAGGGTATGGACAGCCCCAGCATTTT	CASSRTGYGQPQHF	-	TRBD1	TRBJ1-5	TRBV6-2/TRBV6-3
TGCGCCAGCAGTGTGGCTAGCGTCCCAGATACGCAGTATTTT	CASSVASVPDTQYF	few	-	TRBJ2-3	TRBV10-1
TGTGCCAGCAGTCGGGGACTTGGGCCAGACTCCTACGAGCAGTACTTC	CASSRGLGPDSYEQYF	-	-	TRBJ2-7	TRBV28
TGTGCCAGCAGCTCAAGGGGGCTGGGGACTGAAGCTTTCTTT	CASSSRGLGTEAFF	many	TRBD1	TRBJ1-1	TRBV7-9
TGTGCCAGCAGCGCCGACCCGACACGAGCTTATGGCTACACCTTC	CASSADPTRAYGYTF	-	-	TRBJ1-2	TRBV11-1
TGCAGTTCTAGAGACTTTTCCTATGGAGGCACAGATACGCCGTATTTT	CSSRDFSYGGTDTPYF	-	-	TRBJ2-3	TRBV20-1
TGTGCCAGCAGTGTAGTGAACACCGGGGAGCTGTTTTTT	CASSVVNTGELFF	few	-	TRBJ2-2	TRBV2
TGTGCCAGCAGCGTAGAATCTGGCAGAAACTATGGCTACACCTTC	CASSVESGRNYGYTF	-	-	TRBJ1-2	TRBV9
TGTGCCAGCAGTTACTCGGCAGGGACAAACTATGGCTACACCTTC	CASSYSAGTNYGYTF	-	-	TRBJ1-2	TRBV6-5
TGTGCCAGCAGCTTAGAGGCGGGGAAGCAGACCCAGTACTTC	CASSLEAGKQTQYF	-	-	TRBJ2-5	TRBV7-2
TGTGCCACCAGAACAGGGGGCGAAAATTCACCCCTCCACTTT	CATRTGGENSPLHF	many	TRBD1	TRBJ1-6	TRBV6-1
TGTGCCAGTAGTATATCGGACAGACAGATTACCCTCTATGGCTACACCTTC	CASSISDRQITLYGYTF	once	-	TRBJ1-2	TRBV19
TGTGCCATGGAACAGGGGAAACAGGGGCCTTATAGCAATCAGCCCCAGCATTTT	CAMEQGKQGPYSNQPQHF	-	TRBD1	TRBJ1-5	TRBV19
TGTGCCAGCCATGGCCCGGAAGCTTTCTTT	CASHGPEAFF	few	-	TRBJ1-1	TRBV6-1
TGTGCCAGTAGTTGGGGGGCCAGTGAAGCTTTCTTT	CASSWGASEAFF	-	-	TRBJ1-1	TRBV19
TGTGCCAGCAGCTCCCGGGGCCTGGATGAGCAGTTCTTC	CASSSRGLDEQFF	few	-	TRBJ2-1	TRBV11-2
TGTGCCAGCAGCCTCCGGACTAGCGGGGTGAACACCGGGGAGCTGTTTTTT	CASSLRTSGVNTGELFF	many	TRBD2	TRBJ2-2	TRBV7-2
TGTGCCAGCAGCTCCGGACAGTTATATAATTCACCCCTCCACTTT	CASSSGQLYNSPLHF	-	-	TRBJ1-6	TRBV5-4
TGTGCCACCAGTCCTGACGGATCTGGAAACACCATATATTTT	CATSPDGSGNTIYF	-	-	TRBJ1-3	TRBV24-1
TGTGCCAGCAGCGGTATACAGGGGGTGCCCCTCCACTTT	CASSGIQGVPLHF	few	TRBD1	TRBJ1-6	TRBV11-1
TGTGCCAGCAGCCAACCGGGACCTGGAGAAAAACTGTTTTTT	CASSQPGPGEKLFF	few	-	TRBJ1-4	TRBV4-2
TGCAGCGTTGGGGCAGGCGTTAACACCGGGGAGCTGTTTTTT	CSVGAGVNTGELFF	-	-	TRBJ2-2	TRBV29-1
TGCGCCAGCAGCCAATCATGGGGGGCTGACGAAAAACTGTTTTTT	CASSQSWGADEKLFF	-	-	TRBJ1-4	TRBV4-1
TGTGCCATCAGTGATGGGTTTGGTGATGGCTACACCTTC	CAISDGFGDGYTF	-	-	TRBJ1-2	TRBV10-3
TGTGCCAGCAGCCAACTTCCTAGCACAGATACGCAGTATTTT	CASSQLPSTDTQYF	few	-	TRBJ2-3	TRBV4-2
TGTGCCAGCAGCTTGGGCGACCCATCAGACCCCCAAGAGACCCAGTACTTC	CASSLGDPSDPQETQYF	-	-	TRBJ2-5	TRBV5-4
TGTGCCAGCAGCTTAGAAGACCGTGTCACAGATACGCAGTATTTT	CASSLEDRVTDTQYF	few	-	TRBJ2-3	TRBV7-9
TGTGCCAGCAGCTTCAACACCGGGCCCCAGCCCCAGCATTTT	CASSFNTGPQPQHF	-	-	TRBJ1-5	TRBV7-6
TGTGCCAGCAGCCGCGGGGACTTTAGTGAAAAACTGTTTTTT	CASSRGDFSEKLFF	few	-	TRBJ1-4	TRBV7-8
TGTGCCAGTAGTCATGGGACTACCGGCTTCGGAATCTGGGTTGAGCAGTTCTTC	CASSHGTTGFGIWVEQFF	few	TRBD2	TRBJ2-1	TRBV19
TGTGCCAGCAGTGGTCGGGGAGGCAATCAGCCCCAGCATTTT	CASSGRGGNQPQHF	many	-	TRBJ1-5	TRBV2
TGTGCCAGCAGCTTAGATCCTGGGGTCGTACATGTCTTC	CASSLDPGVVHVF	-	-	TRBJ2-7	TRBV7-2
TGTGCCAGCATGGGTCAGTTAGCCAAAAACATTCAGTACTTC	CASMGQLAKNIQYF	few	-	TRBJ2-4	TRBV12-3/TRBV12-4
TGTGCCAGTAGTATAACGATGAACACTGAAGCTTTCTTT	CASSITMNTEAFF	-	-	TRBJ1-1	TRBV19
TGTGCCAGCAGCCGAAACAGGGTAACTACATATAATGAGCAGTTCTTC	CASSRNRVTTYNEQFF	many	-	TRBJ2-1	TRBV7-2